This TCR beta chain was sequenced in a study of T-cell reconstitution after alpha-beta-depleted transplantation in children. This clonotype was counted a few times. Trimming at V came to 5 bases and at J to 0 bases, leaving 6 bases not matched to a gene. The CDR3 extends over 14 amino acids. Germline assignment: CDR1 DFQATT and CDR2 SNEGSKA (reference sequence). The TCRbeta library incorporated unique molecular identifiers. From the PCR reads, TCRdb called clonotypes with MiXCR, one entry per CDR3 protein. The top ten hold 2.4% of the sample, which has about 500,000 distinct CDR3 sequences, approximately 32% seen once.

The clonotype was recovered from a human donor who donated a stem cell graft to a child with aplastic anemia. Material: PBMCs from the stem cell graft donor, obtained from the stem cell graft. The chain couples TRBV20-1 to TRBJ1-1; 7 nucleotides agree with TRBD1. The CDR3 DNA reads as TGCAGTGCTCGATCCCAGGGGGTGAACACTGAAGCTTTCTTT. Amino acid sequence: CSARSQGVNTEAFF.